This T cell receptor (beta chain) was identified in a study of blood T cell repertoires in COVID-19. The wider study: Samples of COVID-19 (acute and convalescent) were obtained from the United States, Italy and Spain.

This table comes from immunoSEQ multiplex PCR, and its TCRdb copy is limited to in-frame clones, with some not included. The sample has hundreds of thousands of clones, about 86% seen once; the top ten hold 10%. CDR1 and CDR2 from the germline V gene are MNHNS and SASEGT. Deletions cut 2 bases from V and 0 bases from J, with 11 bases between. CDR3 length equals 15 residues. The rearrangement uses TRBV6-1 and TRBJ2-7, with TRBD1 as a possible D gene (6 bases). The sequencing sample was made of PBMCs or T cells enriched from blood (not recorded which). This TCR derives from a woman aged 45-60 years who had recovered from COVID-19. CDR3 sequence reads: CASSEFTGISYEQYF. CDR3 bases: TGTGCCAGCAGTGAATTTACAGGGATCTCCTACGAGCAGTACTTC.